This T cell receptor (beta chain) was retrieved from a study of resident and recirculating memory T cells in vitiligo (dated by TCRdb to 2016 to 2018). Study-wide context: The study took epidermis from shave biopsies of two lesional and two nonlesional sites, plus PBMCs, from each of a few stable vitiligo patients for TCR beta sequencing. The human TCR beta sequencing was designed to test whether specific clones found in lesional vitiligo skin differed from the clones found in nonlesional skin and in blood. Samples were homogenized without cell sorting just before genomic DNA extraction with the Qiagen DNeasy Blood & Tissue Kit. The paper's findings and limits, for the study overall: Working out how much the T cell clones identified in the vitiligo lesions and the human Trm versus Tcm pools each contribute will require future mechanistic studies. Overlap and correlation analysis showed no significant repertoire overlap between biopsies except for each lesion with itself, even within a single patient. TCR sequences were not conserved across biopsy sites or patients, suggesting that different T cell clones infiltrate different lesions, described as private specificity. No single dominant TCR clone was found, and clonality differed from one vitiligo lesion to another.

About this clone: Its antigen is still unknown. No per-base quality is available; no much larger clone lies one base away.

V ends up 5 bases short and J 7 bases short, with an unmatched junction base count of 7. The CDR3 spans 14 residues, from the cysteine through the phenylalanine. Only the CDR3 DNA stays, 42 bases, in frame from base 1. The germline V gene encodes CDR1 SGDLS and CDR2 YYNGEE. Vitiligo counted as stable when lesions had not changed during the previous 6 months. To qualify as stable, patients additionally needed to show no confetti depigmentation, which is a clinical sign of active vitiligo. Any patient who had received treatment in the previous three months was excluded. PBMCs were isolated from heparinized blood by Ficoll density gradient centrifugation and were subsequently flash-frozen. TCR beta chains were amplified from genomic DNA with the immunoSEQ hsTCRB kit. The immunoSEQ service ran the sequencing of the TCR beta libraries on an Illumina MiSeq instrument. The authors processed their data as follows. The immunoSEQ Analyzer was used to analyze the repertoire data. Here the immuneACCESS table is served through TCRdb, limited to in-frame sequences with V and J called. Missing clones are a known gap in these copies; in checked studies unresolved V genes cover under half, and the rest lacks a known reason. V and J calls and clone size come straight from that table; D and trimming were deduced from the DNA. This sample holds around 38,000 clones; around 90% were observed only once. 4.5% of the sample lies in the top ten.

The rearrangement joined TRBV9 to TRBJ2-2; TRBD1 agrees with 8 junctional bases. This receptor was identified in a male donor with vitiligo. Material for sequencing was blood. The nucleotide sequence is given as TGTGCCAGCAGTGACAGGGGCTGGGGCGGGGAGCTGTTTTTT. It translates as CASSDRGWGGELFF.